This T cell receptor beta chain was captured by sequencing in a study of cytomegalovirus exposure and HLA in healthy donors. The CDR3 extends over 13 amino acids. V was trimmed by 2 bases and J by 4 bases, leaving 8 bases between them. Looked up from germline, CDR1 is MGHDK and CDR2 is SYGVNS. Both 60 Vbeta primers and 13 Jbeta primers went into the PCR. TCRdb keeps only in-frame clones here, not all; method: immunoSEQ multiplex PCR. The sample includes about 130,000 clones, around 85% seen only once; the top ten take about 7%. Sequenced sample: PBMCs. This receptor was taken from a woman aged 25 to 39 in good health and CMV-seropositive. This sequence joins TRBV25-1 and TRBJ1-2, with D unclear. CDR3 amino acids: CASSEQPLYGYTF. The DNA of the CDR3 is TGTGCCAGCAGTGAACAACCACTCTATGGCTACACCTTC.